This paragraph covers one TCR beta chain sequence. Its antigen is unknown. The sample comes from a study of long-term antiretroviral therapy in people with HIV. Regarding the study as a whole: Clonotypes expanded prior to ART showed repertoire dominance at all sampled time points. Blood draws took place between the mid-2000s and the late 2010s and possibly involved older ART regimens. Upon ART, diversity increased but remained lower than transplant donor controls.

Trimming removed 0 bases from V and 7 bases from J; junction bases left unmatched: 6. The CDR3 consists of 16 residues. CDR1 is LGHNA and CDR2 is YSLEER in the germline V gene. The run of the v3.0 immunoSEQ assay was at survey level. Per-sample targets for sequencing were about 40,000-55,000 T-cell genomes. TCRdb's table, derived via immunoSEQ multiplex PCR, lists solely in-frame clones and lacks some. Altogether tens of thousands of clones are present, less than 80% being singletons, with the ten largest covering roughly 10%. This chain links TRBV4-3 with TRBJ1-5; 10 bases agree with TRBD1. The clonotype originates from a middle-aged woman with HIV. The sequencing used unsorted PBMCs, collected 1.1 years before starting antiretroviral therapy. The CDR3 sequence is CASSQDRQGAGQPQHF. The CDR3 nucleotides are TGCGCCAGCAGCCAAGATAGACAGGGGGCGGGGCAGCCCCAGCATTTT.